A single TCR beta chain is shown here with its context. What it recognizes is unknown. The CDR3 extends over 13 amino acids. Germline CDR1 and CDR2: SGHNT and YYREEE (reference sequence). V lost 4 bases and J lost 4, with 11 bases in between. This sample is part of a study of T cells in localized non-small cell lung cancer. Study findings and constraints: Measurement of T cell clonality placed uninvolved adjacent lung highest, above the level in tumor. Sequencing was restricted to one tumor region; therefore, heterogeneity remains possible.

Clones were sequenced by immunoSEQ multiplex PCR, and TCRdb holds only the in-frame ones, with some missing. In the table there are under 12,000 clones, more than 90% of which are singletons. V and J are TRBV5-4 and TRBJ2-5; tentative D call: TRBD1 (5 bases). This clonotype originated in a male donor aged 60 or over with stage III lung adenocarcinoma. The material was peripheral blood, obtained before any cancer treatment. The CDR3 loop reads CASSGGQAETQYF. The CDR3 region has the DNA TGTGCCAGCAGCGGCGGACAAGCAGAGACCCAGTACTTC.